A single sample is the source of the 20 T cell receptor beta chains below, sequenced in a study of T cells after posttransplantation cyclophosphamide. Sequencing used immunoSEQ multiplex PCR; TCRdb keeps in-frame clones, though not all of them. There are roughly 42,000 clones in the sample, none observed a single time. Source material: PBMCs. All receptors come from a woman aged 50 to 65 in good health and a related stem cell transplant donor.

This clone came up many times. In nucleotides, the CDR3 is TGTGCCAGCAGTGGCCTACAGGGGGTCCTAGGGTATGGCTACACCTTC. This codes for CASSGLQGVLGYGYTF. The chain links TRBV28 to TRBJ1-2; 8 positions agree with TRBD1. The V gene's germline CDR1 is MDHEN and CDR2 SYDVKM. The CDR3 runs to 16 residues. Trimming removed 5 bases from V and 5 bases from J; junction bases left unmatched: 13.

This clone showed up many times. The chain has TRBV7-3 and TRBJ2-6; D perhaps matches TRBD2 (5 bases). The CDR3 length is 21 residues. V lost 4 bases and J lost 2, with 27 bases in between. Per germline, CDR1 SGHTA and CDR2 FQGTGA. The CDR3 sequence: CASSSPPRISGWVPGANVLTF. In nucleotides, the CDR3 is TGTGCCAGCAGCTCCCCTCCACGCATTTCGGGGTGGGTTCCTGGGGCCAACGTCCTGACTTTC.

This clone was seen many times. The chain employs TRBV28 and TRBJ1-2; maybe TRBD1 (5 bases). Trimming left V 1 base short and J 8 bases short, with 8 bases between. Germline V gene sequence: CDR1 MDHEN, CDR2 SYDVKM. This CDR3 has 12 residues. CDR3 region: CASSLSQGGYTF. The CDR3 DNA sequence: TGTGCCAGCAGTTTATCGCAGGGAGGCTACACCTTC.

This clone was observed a handful of times. The chain has TRBV15 and TRBJ2-5, with D maybe TRBD2 (6 bases). The DNA end favors TRBJ2-7, so the J call may be wrong. CDR1 is LNHNV and CDR2 is YYDKDF in the germline V gene (reference sequence). This CDR3 spans 15 amino acids. CDR3 region: CATSRGFEGGPEQYF. The CDR3 coding sequence is TGTGCCACCAGCAGAGGTTTCGAGGGAGGTCCCGAGCAGTACTTC.

This clone came up many times. V and J are TRBV6-6 and TRBJ1-1, with 7 bases matching TRBD1. V lost 6 bases, J lost 11 bases, and 12 bases stayed unmatched. The CDR3 covers 13 residues. CDR1 is MNHNY and CDR2 is SVGAGI in the germline V gene (reference sequence). The CDR3: CASRDLTGNSAFF. The CDR3 nucleotides read TGTGCCAGCAGAGATCTGACAGGGAACTCGGCTTTCTTT.

This clone was seen more than once but under ten times. A much larger clone differs from this one at a single base, so this may be a read error. Other nucleotide sequences from this sample produce the same CDR3. V usage is TRBV18 and J usage is TRBJ2-5; possibly TRBD2 for D (5 bases). This CDR3 spans 15 amino acids. V was trimmed by 6 bases and J by 2 bases, leaving 16 bases between them. CDR1 is KGHSH and CDR2 is LQKENI in the germline V gene. DNA for the CDR3: TGTGCCAGCTCCCCCCGACTGGACTCACAAGAGACCCAGTACTTC. Its protein is CASSPRLDSQETQYF.

The table lists this clone with many counts. V and J are TRBV19 and TRBJ2-1; 10 bases are shared with TRBD1. V shed 1 base, J shed 6 bases, and the junction held 3 bases outside the gene matches. Germline CDR1 reads LNHDA; CDR2 reads SQIVND (reference sequence). This CDR3 has 15 amino acids. CDR3 sequence: CASSIVGTGVNEQFF. The CDR3 DNA follows: TGTGCCAGTAGTATAGTTGGGACAGGGGTCAATGAGCAGTTCTTC.

This clone showed up many times. This chain joins TRBV19 and TRBJ1-1; 7 positions agree with TRBD1. The germline V gene encodes CDR1 LNHDA and CDR2 SQIVND (reference sequence). This CDR3 is built from 13 residues. V gave up 6 bases and J gave up 5 bases; unmatched junction bases: 6. The CDR3 protein is CASRGQAWTEAFF. The CDR3 nucleotides are TGTGCCAGTAGAGGACAGGCGTGGACTGAAGCTTTCTTT.

This clone was observed at least ten times. The J gene is TRBJ1-6, the V gene TRBV5-1, with TRBD1 matching over 8 bases. After removal of 0 bases from V and 8 bases from J, the junction contained 7 bases not matched to a gene. Germline V gene data show CDR1 as SGHRS and CDR2 as YFSETQ. The CDR3 is 16 amino acids. The CDR3 reads CASSLGTGREDSPLHF. DNA of the CDR3: TGCGCCAGCAGCTTGGGGACAGGGAGAGAAGATTCACCCCTCCACTTT.

In this sample, this clone turned up many times. This chain links TRBV28 with TRBJ1-3; no firm D call. CDR1 MDHEN and CDR2 SYDVKM come from the germline V gene. The germline V and J ends were trimmed by 5 bases and 2 bases, with 22 bases remaining between them. This CDR3 comprises 18 residues. In DNA, the CDR3 is TGTGCCAGCAGTCCCCCCCGCACTCGCTCGCGAGCTGGAAACACCATATATTTT. Translated: CASSPPRTRSRAGNTIYF.

In its sample, this clone was seen many times. The chain employs TRBV28 and TRBJ2-7; no clear D. Germline loops: CDR1 MDHEN, CDR2 SYDVKM. Trimming took off 3 bases at V and 0 bases at J, with 15 bases between the two ends. The CDR3 runs 16 residues. CDR3 protein: CASSFHLAALSYEQYF. Written as DNA, the CDR3 is TGTGCCAGCAGTTTCCACCTGGCGGCCCTCTCCTACGAGCAGTACTTC.

This clone was found many times. The rearrangement joins TRBV7-9 to TRBJ2-7; 7 bases fit TRBD1. Germline CDR1 is SEHNR and CDR2 is FQNEAQ (reference sequence). The V segment lost 5 bases and the J segment 4 bases; nucleotides outside the gene matches: 5. The CDR3 contains 13 residues. This chain's CDR3 is CASSRLQGYEQYF. Written as DNA, the CDR3 is TGTGCCAGCAGCAGATTACAGGGGTACGAGCAGTACTTC.

This clone was picked up many times. The V gene is TRBV6-5, the J gene TRBJ2-7, with 7 bases lining up with TRBD1. CDR3 length equals 15 residues. Trimming cost V 6 bases and J 2 bases; bases outside gene matches: 10. Germline V gene sequence: CDR1 MNHEY, CDR2 SVGAGI. The CDR3 DNA sequence: TGTGCCAGCAGCAGGTTCCAAGGGGGCACCTACGAGCAGTACTTC. It yields the protein CASSRFQGGTYEQYF.

This clone has at least ten counts. The chain links TRBV30 to TRBJ1-1; D might be TRBD1 (5 bases). CDR3 size: 13 residues. Germline-derived CDR1 and CDR2 are GTSNPN and SVGIG (reference sequence). Trimming stripped 0 bases from V and 4 bases from J, with 9 bases between. CDR3 nucleotide sequence: TGTGCCTGGAGTGTTACTCAGGGCACTGAAGCTTTCTTT. Amino acid sequence: CAWSVTQGTEAFF.

This clone was counted ten times or more. This chain connects TRBV19 to TRBJ1-1, with D possibly being TRBD1 (5 bases). The CDR3 covers 10 residues. CDR1 and CDR2 from the germline V gene are LNHDA and SQIVND (reference sequence). Trimming cost V 6 bases and J 11 bases, with 10 bases left between them. The CDR3 DNA is TGTGCCAGTAGAGGGGCGTCGGCTTTCTTT. Translation: CASRGASAFF.

This clone was recorded many times. CDR3 coding DNA: TGTGCCAGCAGCCGCAGCGGGGGGGTCGGGGAGCTGTTTTTT. The encoded protein is CASSRSGGVGELFF. The chain carries TRBV7-6 and TRBJ2-2; 10 bases are shared with TRBD2. With V trimmed by 5 bases and J by 7 bases, 4 bases remained unmatched. This CDR3 has 14 amino acids. Germline V gives CDR1 SGHVS, CDR2 FNYEAQ.

This clone showed up many times. The chain is built from TRBV7-9 and TRBJ1-1; 7 nucleotides align to TRBD1. The trim removed 1 base at V and 4 bases at J, leaving 3 bases unmatched. The CDR3 loop spans 14 amino acids. Germline CDR1 reads SEHNR; CDR2 reads FQNEAQ (reference sequence). CDR3 DNA: TGTGCCAGCAGCTTAGAGGCAGGGGGCACTGAAGCTTTCTTT. It encodes CASSLEAGGTEAFF. Filled out from reference TRBV7-9 and TRBJ1-1, the complete variable domain reads DTGVSQNPRHKITKRGQNVTFRCDPISEHNRLYWYRQTLGQGPEFLTYFQNEAQLEKSRLLSDRFSAERPKGSFSTLEIQRTEQGDSAMYLCASSLEAGGTEAFFGQGTRLTVV.

The chain couples TRBV27 to TRBJ1-5, with 10 bases fitting TRBD1. Trimming removed 6 bases from V and 4 bases from J; junction bases left unmatched: 15. Germline CDR1 reads MNHEY; CDR2 reads SMNVEV (reference sequence). The CDR3 is 18 residues long. The CDR3 spells CASRTGTGVSIGNQPQHF. The CDR3 DNA sequence: TGTGCCAGCAGAACCGGGACAGGGGTCTCAATTGGGAATCAGCCCCAGCATTTT.

Many counts were recorded for this clone. The gene calls are TRBV28 and TRBJ2-7; D remains ambiguous. Germline values: CDR1 MDHEN, CDR2 SYDVKM. CDR3 length: 13 amino acids. Trimming stripped 2 bases from V and 6 bases from J, with 11 bases between. The CDR3 spells CASSLLIVTEQYF. As DNA, the CDR3 is TGTGCCAGCAGTTTACTAATTGTAACCGAGCAGTACTTC.

This clone showed up many times. This chain's CDR3 is CASTPRGSGNQPQHF. DNA of the CDR3: TGTGCCAGCACCCCCAGGGGAAGCGGCAATCAGCCCCAGCATTTT. V is TRBV27 and J is TRBJ1-5; a weak D match, TRBD1 (6 bases). The germline gives CDR1 MNHEY, CDR2 SMNVEV (reference sequence). The CDR3 runs to 15 residues. V was pared by 7 bases and J by 2 bases, with 15 bases between.